This TCR beta chain was observed in a study of T cell responses to AZD1222 COVID-19 vaccine (dated by TCRdb to the early 2020s). Broadly, across the study: AZD1222 recipients given second doses at about 4 weeks or at about 12 weeks were pooled, since spike-specific TCR depth and breadth were not found to differ between the two schedules. Trial participants were enrolled by age into subgroups of 18-55, 56-69 and 70-plus years, and roughly 150, 30 and 60 TCR-sequenced participants, respectively, were included in these subgroups. A total of just over 230 trial participants underwent TCR sequencing, of whom around 210 had received two doses of AZD1222 and 26 had received two doses of the MenACWY control vaccine.

The CDR3 regions of human TCRbeta chains were subjected to immunosequencing. In the original analysis: TCRs in the repertoires were matched against a reference library of SARS-CoV-2-specific TCRs that had been generated with the MIRA antigen-specificity platform. Breadth was defined as the fraction of unique TCRs that were SARS-CoV-2-associated, and depth was defined as the fraction of total T cells that were SARS-CoV-2-associated. Using the MIRA data, each spike-specific TCR was mapped to the spike region that the TCR reacts to and placed in a CD4 or CD8 class. Log10-transformed breadth and depth values were compared by one-way ANOVA with Sidak's multiple comparisons tests. TCRdb retrieved this table from immuneACCESS and kept in-frame rearrangements only. Not all clones are present; in checked studies, unresolved V genes account for under half, and no reason is known for the remainder. The D gene and trimming were derived from the DNA, and the V and J assignments and clone size from that table. Within this sample are some 160,000 clones, with 85% to 95% of them counted one time only. 4.4% of the sample rests with the top ten.

On the study overall, not on this receptor specifically: Spike-specific TCR breadth and depth rose significantly after two AZD1222 doses compared with day 0 and with MenACWY recipients. The vaccine-associated CD4 TCRs covered the entire spike protein, and the dominant responses fell in regions 160-218 and 743-854. Participants were mostly white British and included more females than males, and it was suggested by the authors that clonal diversity may have been underestimated. Reportedly, almost half of the unique spike-specific TCRs recognized epitopes lying outside the regions that are mutated in the B.1.351 and B.1.1.7 variants. In the small 56-69-year group, the increase in depth fell short of significance, most likely because of low power. Conclusions about previously exposed vaccinees are limited, since just six AZD1222 recipients were seropositive for SARS-CoV-2 at baseline. No day 14 peak-response samples were available, so repertoires were characterized only after the peak T cell response.

What the time point label conveys for this sample: baseline before first vaccination. Vaccinee samples were obtained from the UK trials COV001 and COV002, which included a single-blind randomized controlled phase 2/3 trial of AZD1222 (ChAdOx1 nCoV-19) in healthy adults. For TCRbeta chain sequencing, PBMC samples from trial participants were taken at day 0 and at day 28 after the second dose. On this clone itself: The specificity of this receptor is unknown. No base quality values were provided; no much bigger clone lies one nucleotide off.

CDR1 and CDR2 (SGHNT, YENEEA) derive from the germline V gene. V is trimmed back by 5 bases and J by 9 bases, and the junction contains 10 bases that no gene match accounts for. The CDR3 sequence holds 15 residues, the cysteine and phenylalanine included. Only the CDR3 portion is preserved as DNA: 45 bases, with reading frame beginning at the first base. The sequence derives from an adult in good health. Sequenced material: peripheral blood, taken on day 0 of AZD1222 vaccination. The rearranged segments are TRBV11-3 and TRBJ2-1, with 10 bases in between that match TRBD2. For the CDR3, the sequence is CASSLSGRGSSEQFF. The DNA sequence is TGTGCCAGCAGCCTCAGCGGGAGGGGTAGTAGTGAGCAGTTCTTC.